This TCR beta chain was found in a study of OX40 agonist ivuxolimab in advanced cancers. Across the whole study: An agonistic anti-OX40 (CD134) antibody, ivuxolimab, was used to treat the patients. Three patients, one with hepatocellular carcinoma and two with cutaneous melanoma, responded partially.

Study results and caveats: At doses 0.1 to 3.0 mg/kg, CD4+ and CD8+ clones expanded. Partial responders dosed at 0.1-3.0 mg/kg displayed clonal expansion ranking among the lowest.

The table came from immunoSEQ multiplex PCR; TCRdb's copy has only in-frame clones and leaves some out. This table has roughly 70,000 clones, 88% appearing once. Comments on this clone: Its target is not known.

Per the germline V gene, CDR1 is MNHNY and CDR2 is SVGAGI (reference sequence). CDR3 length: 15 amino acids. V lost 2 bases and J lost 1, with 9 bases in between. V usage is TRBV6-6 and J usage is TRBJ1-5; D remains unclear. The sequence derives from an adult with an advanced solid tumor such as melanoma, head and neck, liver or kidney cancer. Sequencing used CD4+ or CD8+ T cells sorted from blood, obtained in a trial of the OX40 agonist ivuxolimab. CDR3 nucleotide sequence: TGTGCCAGCAGTTACGGCCCGGCCAGCAATCAGCCCCAGCATTTT. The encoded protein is CASSYGPASNQPQHF.